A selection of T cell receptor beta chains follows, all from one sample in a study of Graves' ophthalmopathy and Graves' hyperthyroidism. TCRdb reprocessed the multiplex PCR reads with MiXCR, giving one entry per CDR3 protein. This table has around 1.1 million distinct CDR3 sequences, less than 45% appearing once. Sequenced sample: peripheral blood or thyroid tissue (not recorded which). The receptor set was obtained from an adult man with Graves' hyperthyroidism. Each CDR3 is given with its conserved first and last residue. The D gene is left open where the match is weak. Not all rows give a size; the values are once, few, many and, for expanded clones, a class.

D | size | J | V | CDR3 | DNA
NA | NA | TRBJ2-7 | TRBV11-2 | CASSLGNRFGEQYF | TGTGCCAGCAGCTTAGGTAACAGGTTTGGCGAGCAGTACTTC
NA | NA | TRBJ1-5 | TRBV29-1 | CSVAHGARGGNQPQHF | TGCAGCGTTGCCCACGGCGCCCGCGGTGGTAATCAGCCCCAGCATTTT
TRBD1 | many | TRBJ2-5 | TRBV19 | CASSTQGTGQETQYF | TGTGCCAGTAGTACCCAGGGGACAGGACAAGAGACCCAGTACTTC
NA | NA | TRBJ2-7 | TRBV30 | CAWTYSSSYEQYF | TGTGCCTGGACCTACTCGAGCTCCTACGAGCAGTACTTC
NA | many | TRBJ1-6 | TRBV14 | CASSQNRDSPLHF | TGTGCCAGCAGCCAAAACAGGGATTCACCCCTCCACTTT
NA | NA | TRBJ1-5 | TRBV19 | CASSIPGQNQPQHF | TGTGCCAGTAGTATACCAGGACAGAATCAGCCCCAGCATTTT
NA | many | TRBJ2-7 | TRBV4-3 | CASSQERGYYEQYF | TGCGCCAGCAGCCAAGAGAGGGGCTACTACGAGCAGTACTTC
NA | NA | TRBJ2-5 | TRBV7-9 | CASSFVAVGFGETQYF | TGTGCCAGCAGCTTTGTTGCAGTCGGTTTTGGAGAGACCCAGTACTTC
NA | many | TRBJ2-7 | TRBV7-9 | CASGTGVYAYEQYF | TGTGCCAGCGGAACAGGCGTCTACGCCTACGAGCAGTACTTC
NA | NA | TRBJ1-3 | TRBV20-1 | CSALRTDSGNTIYF | TGCAGTGCTCTTCGGACCGACTCTGGAAACACCATATATTTT
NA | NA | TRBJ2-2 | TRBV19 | CASSMVGIVEELFF | TGTGCCAGTAGTATGGTTGGGATCGTCGAGGAGCTGTTTTTT
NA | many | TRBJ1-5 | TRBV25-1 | CASSSGGGVNQPQHF | TGTGCCAGCAGTTCCGGCGGGGGAGTCAATCAGCCCCAGCATTTT
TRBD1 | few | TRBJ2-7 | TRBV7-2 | CASSPTGVRLSYEQYF | TGTGCCAGCAGCCCGACAGGGGTGCGGCTCTCCTACGAGCAGTACTTC
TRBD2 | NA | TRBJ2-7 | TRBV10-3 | CAIRMGLAGAYEQYF | TGTGCCATCAGGATGGGACTAGCGGGAGCCTACGAGCAGTACTTC
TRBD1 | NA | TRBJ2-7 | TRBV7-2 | CASAKWDRGYEQYF | TGTGCCAGCGCGAAATGGGACAGGGGCTACGAGCAGTACTTC
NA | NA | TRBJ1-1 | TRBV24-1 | CATRGRLNTEAFF | TGTGCCACCCGAGGACGCTTGAACACTGAAGCTTTCTTT
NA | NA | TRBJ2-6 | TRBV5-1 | CASSLELNPVSGANVLTF | TGCGCCAGCAGCTTGGAACTCAATCCGGTTTCTGGGGCCAACGTCCTGACCTTC
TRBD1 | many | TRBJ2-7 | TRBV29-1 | CSVARTGYNYEQYF | TGCAGCGTTGCTCGGACAGGGTATAACTACGAGCAGTACTTC
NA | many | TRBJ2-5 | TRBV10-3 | CAISETGLEKTQYF | TGTGCCATCAGTGAGACAGGGTTGGAGAAGACCCAGTACTTC
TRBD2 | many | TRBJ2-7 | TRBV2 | CASGESGGRPYEQYF | TGTGCCAGCGGAGAAAGCGGGGGCCGGCCCTACGAGCAGTACTTC
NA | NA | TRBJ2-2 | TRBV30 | CAWKAGLYTGELFF | TGTGCCTGGAAAGCAGGACTTTACACCGGGGAGCTGTTTTTT
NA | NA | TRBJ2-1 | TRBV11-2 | CASSSFRRENYNEQFF | TGTGCCAGCAGCTCCTTCCGGCGGGAAAACTACAATGAGCAGTTCTTC
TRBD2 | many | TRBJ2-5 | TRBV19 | CASSISGTSVEETQYF | TGTGCCAGTAGTATTTCTGGGACTAGTGTCGAAGAGACCCAGTACTTC
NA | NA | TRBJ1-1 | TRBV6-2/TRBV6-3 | CASTGGIMNTEAFF | TGTGCCAGCACTGGCGGCATCATGAACACTGAAGCTTTCTTT
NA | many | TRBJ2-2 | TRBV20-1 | CSARDTGNTGELFF | TGCAGTGCTAGAGACACGGGGAACACCGGGGAGCTGTTTTTT
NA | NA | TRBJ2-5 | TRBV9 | CASSLYSGQVGETQYF | TGTGCCAGCAGCTTATACAGTGGGCAGGTAGGGGAGACCCAGTACTTC
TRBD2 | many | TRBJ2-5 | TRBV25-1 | CASSVLAGPYQETQYF | TGTGCCAGCAGTGTCCTAGCGGGGCCTTACCAAGAGACCCAGTACTTC
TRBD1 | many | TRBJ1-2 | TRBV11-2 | CASRTTGTYGYTF | TGTGCCAGCAGGACGACAGGGACCTATGGCTACACCTTC
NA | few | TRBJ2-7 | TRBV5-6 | CASSLFVRLDEQYF | TGTGCCAGCAGCTTGTTCGTACGTCTAGACGAGCAGTACTTC
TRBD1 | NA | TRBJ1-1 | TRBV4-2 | CASSQVGGLGGGLNTEAFF | TGTGCCAGCAGCCAAGTAGGAGGGTTAGGGGGCGGATTGAACACTGAAGCTTTCTTT
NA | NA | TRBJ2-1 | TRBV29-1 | CSVVGGVNEQFF | TGCAGCGTTGTCGGTGGAGTCAATGAGCAGTTCTTC
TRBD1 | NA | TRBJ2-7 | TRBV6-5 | CAGGQGVYEQYF | TGTGCCGGGGGACAGGGGGTCTACGAGCAGTACTTC
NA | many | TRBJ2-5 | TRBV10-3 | CAISEGKRAQETQYF | TGTGCCATCAGTGAGGGGAAGCGGGCACAAGAGACCCAGTACTTC
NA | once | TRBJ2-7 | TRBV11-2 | CASSSSTAYSYEQYF | TGTGCCAGCAGCTCCTCGACAGCGTACTCCTACGAGCAGTACTTC
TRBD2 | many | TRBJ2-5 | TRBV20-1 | CSASGTSGRLRETQYF | TGCAGTGCTTCCGGGACTAGCGGGAGACTTCGCGAGACCCAGTACTTC
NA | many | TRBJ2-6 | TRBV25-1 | CASSDGGANVLTF | TGTGCCAGCAGTGATGGTGGGGCCAACGTCCTGACTTTC
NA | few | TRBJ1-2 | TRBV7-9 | CASSSLGGAGYGYTF | TGTGCCAGCAGCTCCCTCGGGGGTGCCGGATATGGCTACACCTTC
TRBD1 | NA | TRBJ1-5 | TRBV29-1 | CSVQVGTGQNQPQHF | TGCAGCGTCCAGGTGGGGACAGGGCAAAATCAGCCCCAGCATTTT
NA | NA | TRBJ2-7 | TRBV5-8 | CASSSPGTLYEQYF | TGTGCCAGCAGCTCGCCCGGGACACTCTACGAGCAGTACTTC
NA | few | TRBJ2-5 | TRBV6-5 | CASSYYVCRETQYF | TGTGCCAGCAGTTACTACGTATGCCGAGAGACCCAGTACTTC
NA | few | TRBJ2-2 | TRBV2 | CASSASVVAGELFF | TGTGCCAGCAGTGCCTCCGTGGTCGCCGGGGAGCTGTTTTTT
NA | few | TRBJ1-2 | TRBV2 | CASRDLSRGYGYTF | TGTGCCAGCAGAGACTTGTCGAGGGGCTATGGCTACACCTTC
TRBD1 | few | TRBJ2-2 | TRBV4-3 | CASSQDRTGNTGELFF | TGCGCCAGCAGCCAAGATCGGACAGGGAACACCGGGGAGCTGTTTTTT
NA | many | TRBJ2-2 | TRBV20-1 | CSAEPDRRNTGELFF | TGCAGTGCAGAACCCGACAGAAGGAACACCGGGGAGCTGTTTTTT
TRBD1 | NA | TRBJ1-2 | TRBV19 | CASKAAGGSYGYTF | TGTGCCAGTAAGGCAGCAGGGGGATCGTATGGCTACACCTTC
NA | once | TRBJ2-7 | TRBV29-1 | CSLLGEEPYEQYF | TGCAGCTTATTGGGGGAGGAGCCCTACGAGCAGTACTTC
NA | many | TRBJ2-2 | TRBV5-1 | CASSLGAGTRNTGELFF | TGCGCCAGCAGCTTGGGCGCCGGGACACGGAACACCGGGGAGCTGTTTTTT
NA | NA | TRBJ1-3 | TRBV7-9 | CASSQGTVGNTIYF | TGTGCCAGCAGCCAAGGTACAGTTGGAAACACCATATATTTT
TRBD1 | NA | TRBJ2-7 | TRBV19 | CASSTQGATEQYF | TGTGCCAGTAGTACACAGGGGGCGACCGAGCAGTACTTC